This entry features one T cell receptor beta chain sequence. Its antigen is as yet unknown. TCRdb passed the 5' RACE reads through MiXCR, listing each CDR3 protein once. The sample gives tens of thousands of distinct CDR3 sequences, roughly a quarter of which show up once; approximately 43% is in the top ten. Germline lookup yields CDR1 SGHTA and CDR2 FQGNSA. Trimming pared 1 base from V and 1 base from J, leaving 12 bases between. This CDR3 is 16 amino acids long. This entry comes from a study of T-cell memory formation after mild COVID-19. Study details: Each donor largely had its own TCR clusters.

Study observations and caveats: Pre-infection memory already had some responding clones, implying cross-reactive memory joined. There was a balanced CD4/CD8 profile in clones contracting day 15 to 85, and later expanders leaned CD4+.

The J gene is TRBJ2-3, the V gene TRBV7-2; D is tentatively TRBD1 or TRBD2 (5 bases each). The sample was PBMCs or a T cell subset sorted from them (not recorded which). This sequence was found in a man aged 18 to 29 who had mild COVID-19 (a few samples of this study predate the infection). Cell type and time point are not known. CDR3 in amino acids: CASSLVTGARTDTQYF. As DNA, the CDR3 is TGTGCCAGCAGCTTAGTCACCGGGGCTCGCACAGATACGCAGTATTTT.